One sample yielded the 2 T cell receptor beta chains listed below, sequenced in a study of human T cells and chemical hapten exposure. Using its own MiXCR run on the RACE reads, TCRdb lists one record per CDR3 protein. The table has over 300,000 distinct CDR3 sequences, 4.5% to 5.5% seen once. Time point given: pre-sensitization, week 0. The treatment denotes: therapeutic diphenylcyclopropenone sensitization with weekly scalp DPC. The sample in question was whole blood, obtained in connection with sensitization to the hapten diphenylcyclopropenone (DPC). Receptor source: a woman aged 50 to 65 with alopecia areata. Some clones in this sample may be carry-over from other donors' samples.

Many counts were recorded for this clonotype. J is TRBJ2-2 and V is TRBV2; the D call may be TRBD1 or TRBD2 (5 bases each). The germline V gene has CDR1 SNHLY and CDR2 FYNNEI. The ends were cut back, 2 bases at V and 0 bases at J, with 10 bases in the middle. There are 16 residues in the CDR3. The CDR3 DNA sequence: TGTGCCAGCAGTGAACCCGGGACCGCGAACACCGGGGAGCTGTTTTTT. It encodes CASSEPGTANTGELFF.

J is TRBJ1-2 and V is TRBV20-1; perhaps TRBD1 as D (6 bases). Trimming stripped 6 bases from V and 2 bases from J, with 19 bases between. There are 15 residues in the CDR3. The germline V gene encodes CDR1 DFQATT and CDR2 SNEGSKA (reference sequence). The CDR3 spells CSASLGTNSNYGYTF. The CDR3 nucleotides are TGCAGTGCCAGCCTTGGGACAAACTCCAACTATGGCTACACCTTC.